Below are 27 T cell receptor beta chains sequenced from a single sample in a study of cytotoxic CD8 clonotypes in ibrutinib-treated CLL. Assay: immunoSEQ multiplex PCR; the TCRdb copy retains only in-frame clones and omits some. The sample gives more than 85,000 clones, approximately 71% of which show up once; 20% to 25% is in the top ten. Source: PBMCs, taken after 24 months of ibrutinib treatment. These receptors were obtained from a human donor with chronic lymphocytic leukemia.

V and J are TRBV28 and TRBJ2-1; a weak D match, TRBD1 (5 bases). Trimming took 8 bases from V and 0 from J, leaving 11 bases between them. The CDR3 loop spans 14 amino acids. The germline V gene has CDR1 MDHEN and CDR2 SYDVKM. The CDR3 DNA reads TGTGCCAGCGATGGGGCTAGCTCCTACAATGAGCAGTTCTTC. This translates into CASDGASSYNEQFF.

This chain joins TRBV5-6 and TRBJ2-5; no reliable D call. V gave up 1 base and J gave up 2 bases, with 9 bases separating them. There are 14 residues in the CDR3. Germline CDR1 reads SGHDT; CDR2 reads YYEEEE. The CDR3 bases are TGTGCCAGCAGCTTGTTGGGGAATCAAGAGACCCAGTACTTC. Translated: CASSLLGNQETQYF.

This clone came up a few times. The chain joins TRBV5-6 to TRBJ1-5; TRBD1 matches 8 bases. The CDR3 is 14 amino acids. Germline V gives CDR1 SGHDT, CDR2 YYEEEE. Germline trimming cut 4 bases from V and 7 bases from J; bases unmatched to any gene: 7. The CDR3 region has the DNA TGTGCCAGCAGCCCCGGGACAGGCGTACAGCCCCAGCATTTT. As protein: CASSPGTGVQPQHF.

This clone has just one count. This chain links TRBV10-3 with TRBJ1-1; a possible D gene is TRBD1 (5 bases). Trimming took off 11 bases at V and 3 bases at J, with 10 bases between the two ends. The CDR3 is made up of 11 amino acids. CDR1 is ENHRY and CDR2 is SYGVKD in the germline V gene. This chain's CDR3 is CAVQGDTEAFF. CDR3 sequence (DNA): TGTGCCGTGCAAGGGGACACTGAAGCTTTCTTT.

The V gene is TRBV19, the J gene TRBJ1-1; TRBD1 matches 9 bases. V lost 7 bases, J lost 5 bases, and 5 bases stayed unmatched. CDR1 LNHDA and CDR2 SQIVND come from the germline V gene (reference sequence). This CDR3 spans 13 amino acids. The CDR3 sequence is CASTNRGRTEAFF. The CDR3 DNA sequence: TGTGCCAGTACTAACAGGGGGCGGACTGAAGCTTTCTTT. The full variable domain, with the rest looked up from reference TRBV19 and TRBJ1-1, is DGGITQSPKYLFRKEGQNVTLSCEQNLNHDAMYWYRQDPGQGLRLIYYSQIVNDFQKGDIAEGYSVSREKKESFPLTVTSAQKNPTAFYLCASTNRGRTEAFFGQGTRLTVV.

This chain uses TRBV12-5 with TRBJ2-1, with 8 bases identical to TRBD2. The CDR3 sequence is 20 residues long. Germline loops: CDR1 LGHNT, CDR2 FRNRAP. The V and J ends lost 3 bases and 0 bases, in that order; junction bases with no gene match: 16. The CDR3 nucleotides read TGTGCTAGTGGTTTTCACCAACTACCGGGACTAGGAGGCTCCTACAATGAGCAGTTCTTC. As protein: CASGFHQLPGLGGSYNEQFF.

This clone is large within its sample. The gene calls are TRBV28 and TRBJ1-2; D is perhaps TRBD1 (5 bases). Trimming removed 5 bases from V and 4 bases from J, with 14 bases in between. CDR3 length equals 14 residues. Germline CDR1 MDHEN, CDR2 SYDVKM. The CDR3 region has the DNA TGTGCCAGCAGTACGACAGCGCCCTTCTATGGCTACACCTTC. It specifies CASSTTAPFYGYTF.

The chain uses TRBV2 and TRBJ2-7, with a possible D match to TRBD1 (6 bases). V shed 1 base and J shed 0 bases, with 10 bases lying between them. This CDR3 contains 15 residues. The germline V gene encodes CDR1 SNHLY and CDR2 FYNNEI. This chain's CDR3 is CASSEDYRASYEQYF. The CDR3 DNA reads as TGTGCCAGCAGTGAAGATTACAGGGCCTCCTACGAGCAGTACTTC.

CDR3 bases: TGCGCCAGCAGTGATGGTGGGGGGACTACCCTTCAGTATCAGTTCTTC. This translates into CASSDGGGTTLQYQFF. This sequence joins TRBV10-1 and TRBJ2-1; 7 positions match TRBD2. Germline V gives CDR1 WNHNN, CDR2 SYGVQD (reference sequence). The CDR3 has 16 amino acids. V dropped 3 bases and J dropped 13; count of bases not matched to a gene: 18.

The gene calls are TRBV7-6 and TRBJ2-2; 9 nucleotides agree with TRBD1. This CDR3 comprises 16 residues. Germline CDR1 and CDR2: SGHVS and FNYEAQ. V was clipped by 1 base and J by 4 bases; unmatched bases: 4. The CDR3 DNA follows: TGTGCCAGCAGCTTAGGGGACAGGGTAGGCACCGGGGAGCTGTTTTTT. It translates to CASSLGDRVGTGELFF.

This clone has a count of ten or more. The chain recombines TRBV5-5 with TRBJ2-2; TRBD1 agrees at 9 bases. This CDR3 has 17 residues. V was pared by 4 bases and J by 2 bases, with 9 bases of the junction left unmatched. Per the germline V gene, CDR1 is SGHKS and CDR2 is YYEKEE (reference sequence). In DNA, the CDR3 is TGTGCCAGCAGCGGTCCGGGACAGGGATTTAACACCGGGGAGCTGTTTTTT. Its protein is CASSGPGQGFNTGELFF.

The CDR3 loop is CAWSLDRRGTQYF. The CDR3 region has the DNA TGTGCCTGGAGCTTGGACAGGAGAGGGACCCAGTACTTC. The gene calls are TRBV30 and TRBJ2-5; TRBD1 matches at 7 bases. The junction had 8 bases not matched to a gene; V was cut back by 3 bases and J by 7 bases. The germline V gene encodes CDR1 GTSNPN and CDR2 SVGIG (reference sequence). This CDR3 is built from 13 residues.

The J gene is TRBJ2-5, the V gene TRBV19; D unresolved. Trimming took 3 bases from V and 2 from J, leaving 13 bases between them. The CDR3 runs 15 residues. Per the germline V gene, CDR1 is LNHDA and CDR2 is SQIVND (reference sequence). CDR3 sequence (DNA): TGTGCCAGTAGTATTAACGTCCTGGCGCAAGAGACCCAGTACTTC. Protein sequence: CASSINVLAQETQYF.

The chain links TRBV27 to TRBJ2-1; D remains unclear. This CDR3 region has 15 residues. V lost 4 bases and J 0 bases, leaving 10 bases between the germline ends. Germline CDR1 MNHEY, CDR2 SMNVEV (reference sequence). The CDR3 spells CASSSTRSSYNEQFF. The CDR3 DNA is TGTGCCAGCAGTTCGACCCGAAGCTCCTACAATGAGCAGTTCTTC.

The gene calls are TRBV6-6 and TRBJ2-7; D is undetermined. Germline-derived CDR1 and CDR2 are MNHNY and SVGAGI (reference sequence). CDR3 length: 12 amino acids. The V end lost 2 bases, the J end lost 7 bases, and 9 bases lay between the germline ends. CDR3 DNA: TGTGCCAGCAGTTACGGTGGTCGGGAGCAGTACTTC. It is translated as CASSYGGREQYF.

Here the CDR3 DNA reads TGTGCCAGCAGCCACACGCCCGGTTTAGAAGATTGGCTGAGCTCCTACAATGAGCAGTTCTTC. This encodes CASSHTPGLEDWLSSYNEQFF. The V gene is TRBV4-2, the J gene TRBJ2-1; D call uncertain. CDR3 length: 21 residues. Germline CDR1 and CDR2: LGHNA and YNFKEQ. V shed 3 bases and J shed 0 bases, with 27 bases lying between them.

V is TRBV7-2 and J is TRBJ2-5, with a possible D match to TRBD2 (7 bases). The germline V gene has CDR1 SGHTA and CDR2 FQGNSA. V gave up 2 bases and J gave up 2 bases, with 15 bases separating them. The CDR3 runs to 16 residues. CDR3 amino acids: CASSLKRGGPQETQYF. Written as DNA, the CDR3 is TGTGCCAGCAGCTTAAAAAGGGGGGGTCCACAAGAGACCCAGTACTTC.

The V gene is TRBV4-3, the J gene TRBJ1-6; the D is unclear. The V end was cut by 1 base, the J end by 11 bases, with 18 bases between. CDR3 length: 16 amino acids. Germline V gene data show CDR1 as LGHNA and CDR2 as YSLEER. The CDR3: CASSQGHSNPWAPLHF. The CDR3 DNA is TGCGCCAGCAGCCAAGGACACAGCAACCCCTGGGCACCCCTCCACTTT.

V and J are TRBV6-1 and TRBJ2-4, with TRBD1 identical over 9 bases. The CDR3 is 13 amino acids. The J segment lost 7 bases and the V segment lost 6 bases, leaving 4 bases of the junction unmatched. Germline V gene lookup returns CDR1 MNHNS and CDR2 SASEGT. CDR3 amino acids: CASRTGGLNIQYF. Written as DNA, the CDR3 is TGTGCCAGCAGGACAGGGGGATTGAACATTCAGTACTTC.

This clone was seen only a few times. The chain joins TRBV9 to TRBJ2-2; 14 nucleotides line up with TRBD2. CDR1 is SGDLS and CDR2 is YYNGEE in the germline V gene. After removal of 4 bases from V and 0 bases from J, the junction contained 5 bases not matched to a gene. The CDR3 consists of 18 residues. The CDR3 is CASSPTSGRGTNTGELFF. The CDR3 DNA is TGTGCCAGCAGCCCGACTAGCGGGAGGGGAACGAACACCGGGGAGCTGTTTTTT.

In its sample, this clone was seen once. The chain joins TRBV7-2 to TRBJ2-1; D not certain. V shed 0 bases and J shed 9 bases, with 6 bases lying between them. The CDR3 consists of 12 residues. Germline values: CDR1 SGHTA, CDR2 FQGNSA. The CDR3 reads CASSLASVEQFF. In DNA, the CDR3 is TGTGCCAGCAGCTTAGCGTCAGTTGAGCAGTTCTTC.

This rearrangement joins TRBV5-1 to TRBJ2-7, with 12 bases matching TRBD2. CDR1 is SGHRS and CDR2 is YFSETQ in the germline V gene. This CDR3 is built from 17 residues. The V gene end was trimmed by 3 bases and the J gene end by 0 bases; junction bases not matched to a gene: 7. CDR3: CASSSTSGSTFSYEQYF. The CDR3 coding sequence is TGCGCCAGCAGCTCGACTAGCGGGAGCACCTTCTCCTACGAGCAGTACTTC. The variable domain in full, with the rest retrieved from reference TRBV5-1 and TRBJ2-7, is KAGVTQTPRYLIKTRGQQVTLSCSPISGHRSVSWYQQTPGQGLQFLFEYFSETQRNKGNFPGRFSGRQFSNSRSEMNVSTLELGDSALYLCASSSTSGSTFSYEQYFGPGTRLTVT.

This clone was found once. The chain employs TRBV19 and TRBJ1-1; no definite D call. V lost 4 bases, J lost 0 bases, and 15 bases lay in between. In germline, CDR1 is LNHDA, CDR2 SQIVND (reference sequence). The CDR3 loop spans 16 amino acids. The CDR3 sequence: CASSNGYPRVNTEAFF. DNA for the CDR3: TGTGCCAGTAGTAATGGGTATCCTCGGGTGAACACTGAAGCTTTCTTT.

CDR3 DNA sequence: TGTGCCAGCAGCTCGGGGGGGCAGCCCCAGCATTTT. Its protein product is CASSSGGQPQHF. This chain links TRBV28 with TRBJ1-5; TRBD1 is a possible D gene (5 bases). The V end lost 6 bases, the J end lost 7 bases, and 10 bases lay between the germline ends. Germline V gene data show CDR1 as MDHEN and CDR2 as SYDVKM. The CDR3 consists of 12 residues.

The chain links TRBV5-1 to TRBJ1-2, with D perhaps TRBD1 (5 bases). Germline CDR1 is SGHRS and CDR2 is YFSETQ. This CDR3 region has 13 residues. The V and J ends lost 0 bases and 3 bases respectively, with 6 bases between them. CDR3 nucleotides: TGCGCCAGCAGCTTGGTAGGGGACTATGGCTACACCTTC. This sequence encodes CASSLVGDYGYTF.

The DNA of the CDR3 is TGTGCCAGCTCACCCGGGACAGGGAGCAATCAGCCCCAGCATTTT. Translated, it gives CASSPGTGSNQPQHF. The chain is built from TRBV18 and TRBJ1-5; TRBD1 agrees at 9 bases. Germline assignment: CDR1 KGHSH and CDR2 LQKENI. V shed 3 bases, J shed 1 base, and the junction held 1 base outside the gene matches. The CDR3 consists of 15 residues.

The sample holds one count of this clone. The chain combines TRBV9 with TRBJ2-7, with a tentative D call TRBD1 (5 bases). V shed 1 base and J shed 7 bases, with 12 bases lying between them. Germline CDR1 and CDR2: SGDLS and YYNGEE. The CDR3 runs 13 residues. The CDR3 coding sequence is TGTGCCAGCAGCGTATGGGGCATGGGGGAGCAGTACTTC. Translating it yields CASSVWGMGEQYF.